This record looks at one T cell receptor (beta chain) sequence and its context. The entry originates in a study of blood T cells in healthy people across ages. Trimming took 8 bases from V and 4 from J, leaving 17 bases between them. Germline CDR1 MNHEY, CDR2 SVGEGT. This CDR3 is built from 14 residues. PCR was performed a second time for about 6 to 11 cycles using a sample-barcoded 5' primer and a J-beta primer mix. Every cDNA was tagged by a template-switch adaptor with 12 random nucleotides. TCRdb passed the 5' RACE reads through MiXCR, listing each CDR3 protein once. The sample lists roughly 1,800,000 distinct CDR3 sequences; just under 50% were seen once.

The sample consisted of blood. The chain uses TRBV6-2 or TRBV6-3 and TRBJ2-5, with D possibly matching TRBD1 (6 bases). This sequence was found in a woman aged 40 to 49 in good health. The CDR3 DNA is TGTGCCAGCGACCCTACAGGGATTCTAGAGACCCAGTACTTC. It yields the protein CASDPTGILETQYF.